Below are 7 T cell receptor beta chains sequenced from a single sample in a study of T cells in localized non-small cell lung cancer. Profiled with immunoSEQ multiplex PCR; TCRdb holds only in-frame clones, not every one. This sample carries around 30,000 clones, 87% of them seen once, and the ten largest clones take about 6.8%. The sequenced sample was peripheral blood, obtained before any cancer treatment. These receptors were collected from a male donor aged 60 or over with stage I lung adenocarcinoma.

As DNA, the CDR3 is TGTGCCAGCAGCCAAGGGTTCATGGATCAAGAGACCCAGTACTTC. Its translation: CASSQGFMDQETQYF. The chain joins TRBV14 to TRBJ2-5; D gene uncertain. The length of the CDR3 is 15 residues. Per germline, CDR1 SGHDN and CDR2 FVKESK. With 1 base removed from V and 2 bases from J, the gap between germline ends came to 11 bases.

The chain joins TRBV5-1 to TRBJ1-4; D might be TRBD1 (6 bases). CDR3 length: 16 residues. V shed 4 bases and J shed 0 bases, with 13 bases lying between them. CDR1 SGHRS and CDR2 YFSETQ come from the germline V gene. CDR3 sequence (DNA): TGCGCCAGCAGCGCGAGGGGGGATCCAACTAATGAAAAACTGTTTTTT. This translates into CASSARGDPTNEKLFF.

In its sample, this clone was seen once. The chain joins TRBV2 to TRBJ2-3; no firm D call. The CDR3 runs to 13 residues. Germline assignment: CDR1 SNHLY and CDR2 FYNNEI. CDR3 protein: CVLGTRRADTQYF. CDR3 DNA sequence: TGTGTCCTAGGAACACGACGGGCAGATACGCAGTATTTT.

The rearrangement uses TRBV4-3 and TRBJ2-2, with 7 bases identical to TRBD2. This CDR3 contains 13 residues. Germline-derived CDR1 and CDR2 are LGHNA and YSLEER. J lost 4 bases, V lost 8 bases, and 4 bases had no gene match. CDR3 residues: CASSREGTGELFF. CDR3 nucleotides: TGCGCCAGCTCCAGGGAGGGCACCGGGGAGCTGTTTTTT.

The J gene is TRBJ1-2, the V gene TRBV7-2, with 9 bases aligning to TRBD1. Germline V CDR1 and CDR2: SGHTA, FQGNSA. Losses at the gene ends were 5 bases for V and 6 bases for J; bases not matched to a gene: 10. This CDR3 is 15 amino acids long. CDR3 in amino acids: CASSTILRTGDGYTF. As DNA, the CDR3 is TGTGCCAGCAGCACTATATTACGGACAGGGGATGGCTACACCTTC.

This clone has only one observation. CDR3 residues: CASSLPVAAYEQYF. CDR3 bases: TGTGCCAGCAGCTTACCGGTCGCAGCCTACGAGCAGTACTTC. This chain connects TRBV7-2 to TRBJ2-7; D call uncertain. The CDR3 spans 14 residues. Between the trimmed V and J ends, which lost 2 bases and 2 bases, there was a span of 10 bases. CDR1 and CDR2 from the germline V gene are SGHTA and FQGNSA.

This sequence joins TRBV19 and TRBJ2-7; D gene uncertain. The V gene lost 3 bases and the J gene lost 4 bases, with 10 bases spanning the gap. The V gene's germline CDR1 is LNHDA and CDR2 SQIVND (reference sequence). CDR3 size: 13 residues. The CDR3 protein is CASSISLQYEQYF. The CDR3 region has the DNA TGTGCCAGTAGTATCTCTCTACAGTACGAGCAGTACTTC.